This T cell receptor beta chain was profiled in a study of blood T cells in healthy people across ages. Worth noting for this clonotype: The antigen is undetermined.

For the second PCR, which ran for about 7 to 11 cycles, a sample-barcoded 5' primer and a J-beta primer mix were used. One entry per CDR3 protein results from TCRdb running MiXCR on the 5' RACE reads. This table holds 500,000 to 550,000 distinct CDR3 sequences, 20% to 30% found once. CDR3 length: 15 residues. Germline CDR1 reads MNHEY; CDR2 reads SVGEGT. The junction had 8 bases not matched to a gene; V was cut back by 6 bases and J by 3 bases. Broader study findings: Versus aged donors, long-lived donors had higher diversity and more naive CD4+ cells.

These data were likewise used in another study, on T cells of mothers and their children. That source notes: A few healthy Caucasian mothers, along with their six children, served as the donors.

Input material: blood. The chain employs TRBV6-2 or TRBV6-3 and TRBJ2-4; 7 bases are shared with TRBD1. The clonotype comes from a boy aged 5 to 17 in good health. The chain's CDR3 is CASSQDRIGKNIQYF. The CDR3 bases are TGTGCCAGCAGCCAGGACAGGATCGGCAAAAACATTCAGTACTTC.